What follows is one TCR beta chain and its context. Trimming removed 8 bases at V and 2 bases at J, with 15 bases between. This CDR3 is 14 amino acids long. The V gene's germline CDR1 is SNHLY and CDR2 FYNNEI. Produced via immunoSEQ multiplex PCR; TCRdb's table is partial and in-frame only. The sample contains some 120,000 clones, roughly nine tenths of which appear only once. The data were taken from a study of control samples from healthy donors and cancer patients. The clonotype comes from a woman between 50 and 59 years old with colorectal cancer. The source material was PBMCs. This rearrangement joins TRBV2 to TRBJ1-1; D is perhaps TRBD1 (5 bases). As DNA, the CDR3 is TGTGCCAGCGGTAACAGGTCCTTTAACACTGAAGCTTTCTTT. Translation: CASGNRSFNTEAFF.